Presented here are 24 T cell receptor beta chains from one specimen sequenced in a study of early T cells in non-severe SARS-CoV-2 infection. TCRdb re-called the 5' RACE reads with MiXCR, one entry per CDR3 protein. The sample lists some 33,000 distinct CDR3 sequences; around 6% were seen once. Sequencing input: whole blood. These TCRs come from an adult who was a healthcare worker with PCR-confirmed SARS-CoV-2 infection or an uninfected control (not recorded which).

This clonotype was picked up many times. This chain connects TRBV20-1 to TRBJ1-2; TRBD1 might be the D (5 bases). V lost 3 bases and J lost 5, with 19 bases in between. Germline CDR1 is DFQATT and CDR2 is SNEGSKA (reference sequence). This CDR3 comprises 15 residues. The CDR3 spells CSASASGDLGYGYTF. DNA of the CDR3: TGCAGTGCTAGTGCGTCGGGGGATTTAGGGTATGGCTACACCTTC.

This clonotype was counted many times. The chain links TRBV5-6 to TRBJ2-2; tentatively, D is TRBD1 (6 bases). Germline CDR1 reads SGHDT; CDR2 reads YYEEEE. CDR3 length equals 15 residues. V lost 2 bases and J 0 bases, leaving 8 bases between the germline ends. The CDR3 bases are TGTGCCAGCAGCTTCAGGGGCCCGAACACCGGGGAGCTGTTTTTT. Protein: CASSFRGPNTGELFF.

This clonotype has ten or more counts. The chain links TRBV4-2 to TRBJ2-6; D is uncertain. Trimming pared 0 bases from V and 2 bases from J, leaving 5 bases between. Looked up from germline, CDR1 is LGHNA and CDR2 is YNFKEQ. This CDR3 has 15 residues. CDR3 in DNA: TGTGCCAGCAGCCAAGATCAGACTGGGGCCAACGTCCTGACTTTC. Translating gives CASSQDQTGANVLTF.

This clonotype was detected many times. The J gene is TRBJ2-5, the V gene TRBV5-5; D possibly corresponds to TRBD2 (5 bases). There are 14 residues in the CDR3. V dropped 0 bases and J dropped 4 bases, with 10 bases sitting between them. Germline loops: CDR1 SGHKS, CDR2 YYEKEE (reference sequence). The CDR3 loop reads CASSLGAGGETQYF. CDR3 nucleotide sequence: TGTGCCAGCAGCTTGGGGGCAGGAGGAGAGACCCAGTACTTC.

This clonotype was recorded a few times. This chain connects TRBV29-1 to TRBJ2-7; D not certain. Trimming pared 7 bases from V and 2 bases from J, leaving 12 bases between. There are 12 residues in the CDR3. Germline CDR1 and CDR2: SQVTM and ANQGSEA. The CDR3 here is CSAVTHTYEQYF. CDR3 nucleotide sequence: TGCAGCGCCGTGACACATACCTACGAGCAGTACTTC.

The chain has TRBV4-2 and TRBJ2-5, with TRBD2 identical over 9 bases. V shed 1 base, J shed 4 bases, and the junction held 4 bases outside the gene matches. This CDR3 comprises 15 residues. Germline CDR1 reads LGHNA; CDR2 reads YNFKEQ. CDR3 residues: CASSQGAGGPETQYF. The CDR3 DNA sequence: TGTGCCAGCAGCCAAGGTGCGGGGGGGCCAGAGACCCAGTACTTC.

Comments on this clonotype: This may be a read error, as it is one base from a much larger clone. The J gene is TRBJ2-3, the V gene TRBV9; D unclear. CDR3 length equals 14 residues. Germline-derived CDR1 and CDR2 are SGDLS and YYNGEE. CDR3 nucleotide sequence: TGTGCCAGCTCCCCTTCGGATAGCACAGATGCGCAGTATTTT. This codes for CASSPSDSTDAQYF.

Ten or more counts support this clonotype. This sequence joins TRBV28 and TRBJ2-3; 7 nucleotides match TRBD1. CDR1 MDHEN and CDR2 SYDVKM come from the germline V gene. CDR3 size: 16 residues. V was pared by 5 bases and J by 3 bases, with 11 bases of the junction left unmatched. DNA of the CDR3: TGTGCCAGCAGTCTTCTACCGGGACAGCTTACAGATACGCAGTATTTT. Translated: CASSLLPGQLTDTQYF.

This clonotype was detected ten times or more. The V gene is TRBV5-1, the J gene TRBJ1-4; D is uncertain. Germline CDR1 is SGHRS and CDR2 is YFSETQ. The CDR3 has 16 residues. Trimming took off 1 base at V and 5 bases at J, with 15 bases between the two ends. The CDR3 is CASSLIGNGGNEKLFF. The CDR3 coding sequence is TGCGCCAGCAGCTTGATAGGAAACGGAGGGAATGAAAAACTGTTTTTT.

This clonotype was counted ten times or more. The gene calls are TRBV18 and TRBJ2-7, with TRBD1 identical over 7 bases. The CDR3 totals 14 residues. The J segment lost 1 base and the V segment lost 1 base, leaving 1 base of the junction unmatched. Germline-derived CDR1 and CDR2 are KGHSH and LQKENI. CDR3 sequence (DNA): TGTGCCAGCTCACCACAGGGGGCGTCCTACGAGCAGTACTTC. Its translation: CASSPQGASYEQYF.

This clonotype was picked up one time. A much larger clone differs from this one at a single base, so this may be a read error. The chain joins TRBV12-3 or TRBV12-4 to TRBJ1-1; 7 bases are a match to TRBD1. The CDR3 spans 14 residues. CDR3 sequence: CASSRTGENTVAFF. CDR3 DNA sequence: TGTGCCAGCAGTCGAACAGGGGAGAACACTGTAGCTTTCTTT.

This clonotype has ten or more counts. J is TRBJ1-2 and V is TRBV20-1, with D perhaps TRBD1 (6 bases). V was clipped by 1 base and J by 7 bases, with 10 bases between them. Germline CDR1 and CDR2: DFQATT and SNEGSKA (reference sequence). The CDR3 has 12 amino acids. DNA of the CDR3: TGCAGTGCTAGAGTGGGGGCGCGTGGCTACACCTTC. It encodes CSARVGARGYTF.

This clonotype was counted ten times or more. This chain joins TRBV9 and TRBJ2-7; tentative D call: TRBD1 (5 bases). Germline CDR1 and CDR2: SGDLS and YYNGEE. The CDR3 runs to 16 residues. Trimming took off 0 bases at V and 2 bases at J, with 15 bases between the two ends. The CDR3 DNA is TGTGCCAGCAGCGTAGGAGGTTCACAGGTTCCCTACGAGCAGTACTTC. Protein product: CASSVGGSQVPYEQYF. Based on the CDR3 plus reference TRBV9 and TRBJ2-7, the full variable domain is DSGVTQTPKHLITATGQRVTLRCSPRSGDLSVYWYQQSLDQGLQFLIQYYNGEERAKGNILERFSAQQFPDLHSELNLSSLELGDSALYFCASSVGGSQVPYEQYFGPGTRLTVT.

There are many counts of this clonotype. The chain employs TRBV20-1 and TRBJ1-2; 7 positions agree with TRBD1. The CDR3 loop spans 14 amino acids. Per germline, CDR1 DFQATT and CDR2 SNEGSKA (reference sequence). The V and J ends lost 6 bases and 4 bases, in that order; junction bases with no gene match: 11. Written as DNA, the CDR3 is TGCAGTGCCCTTGACAGGGATCGGGGCTATGGCTACACCTTC. Residues: CSALDRDRGYGYTF.

This clonotype has a count of ten or more. The rearrangement joins TRBV6-6 to TRBJ2-2; 11 bases fit TRBD1. Looked up from germline, CDR1 is MNHNY and CDR2 is SVGAGI (reference sequence). With V trimmed by 6 bases and J by 6 bases, 0 bases remained unmatched. The CDR3 totals 13 residues. The CDR3: CASRGQGAGELFF. CDR3 sequence (DNA): TGTGCCAGCAGGGGACAGGGGGCCGGGGAGCTGTTTTTT.

This clonotype came up a few times. The chain joins TRBV29-1 to TRBJ2-5; 13 nucleotides match TRBD2. The germline V gene encodes CDR1 SQVTM and CDR2 ANQGSEA. There are 15 residues in the CDR3. V trimming: 0 bases; J trimming: 7 bases; junction bases outside the gene matches: 5. The CDR3, as DNA: TGCAGCGTTGAAGATCGACTAGCGGGGGGTCTGACCCAGTACTTC. It yields the protein CSVEDRLAGGLTQYF.

This clonotype was recorded at least ten times. This chain uses TRBV12-3 or TRBV12-4 with TRBJ2-1; possible D gene TRBD1, 5 bases. This CDR3 region has 13 residues. V was trimmed by 2 bases and J by 8 bases, leaving 10 bases between them. The CDR3: CASSLSQVDEQFF. CDR3 in DNA: TGTGCCAGCAGTTTATCACAGGTAGATGAGCAGTTCTTC.

This clonotype showed up many times. The rearrangement links TRBV20-1 to TRBJ2-4, with TRBD2 as a possible D gene (5 bases). V was trimmed by 4 bases and J by 13 bases, leaving 14 bases between them. Germline V gives CDR1 DFQATT, CDR2 SNEGSKA (reference sequence). This CDR3 spans 11 amino acids. The CDR3 nucleotides read TGCAGTGCTACCGAAGGAGGCACACAGTACTTC. This gives the protein CSATEGGTQYF.

This clonotype was detected a few times. The chain links TRBV9 to TRBJ1-2, with D perhaps matching TRBD1 (5 bases). Germline-derived CDR1 and CDR2 are SGDLS and YYNGEE. The CDR3 has 16 residues. With 0 bases removed from V and 0 bases from J, the gap between germline ends came to 12 bases. Written as DNA, the CDR3 is TGTGCCAGCAGCGTAGCAAGGGACCGAGCTAACTATGGCTACACCTTC. As protein: CASSVARDRANYGYTF.

This clonotype was counted ten times or more. The chain carries TRBV9 and TRBJ2-1; 9 bases align to TRBD2. V lost 0 bases and J lost 8; bases outside the gene matches: 9. The CDR3 loop spans 16 amino acids. CDR1 is SGDLS and CDR2 is YYNGEE in the germline V gene. The CDR3 DNA reads as TGTGCCAGCAGCGTAGGAAGCGGGGGGCCCCTTGATGAGCAGTTCTTC. Its protein product is CASSVGSGGPLDEQFF. Variable domain in full (rest from reference TRBV9 and TRBJ2-1): DSGVTQTPKHLITATGQRVTLRCSPRSGDLSVYWYQQSLDQGLQFLIQYYNGEERAKGNILERFSAQQFPDLHSELNLSSLELGDSALYFCASSVGSGGPLDEQFFGPGTRLTVL.

This clonotype was seen many times. The V gene is TRBV6-4, the J gene TRBJ2-3; 10 nucleotides align to TRBD2. Per germline, CDR1 MRHNA and CDR2 SNTAGT. Trimming at V came to 0 bases and at J to 4 bases, leaving 1 base not matched to a gene. The CDR3 totals 15 residues. The CDR3 sequence: CASSDSSGGADTQYF. Written as DNA, the CDR3 is TGTGCCAGCAGTGACTCGAGCGGGGGGGCAGATACGCAGTATTTT.

The sample holds a few counts of this clonotype. J is TRBJ2-3 and V is TRBV11-2; D might be TRBD2 (5 bases). The CDR3 loop spans 15 amino acids. Germline CDR1 SGHAT, CDR2 FQNNGV. V lost 2 bases, J lost 6 bases, and 15 bases lay in between. In DNA form, the CDR3 reads TGTGCCAGCAGCTTACATCCGGGGATAGGGGATACGCAGTATTTT. Translating it yields CASSLHPGIGDTQYF.

This clonotype was detected only a few times. This sequence joins TRBV7-3 and TRBJ2-2; D unresolved. The CDR3 extends over 14 amino acids. CDR1 and CDR2 from the germline V gene are SGHTA and FQGTGA. V lost 6 bases, J lost 0 bases, and 8 bases lay in between. This CDR3 is CASSFQANTGELFF. CDR3 DNA sequence: TGTGCCAGCAGTTTTCAAGCGAACACCGGGGAGCTGTTTTTT.

The rearrangement joins TRBV3-1 to TRBJ2-1; D might be TRBD1 or TRBD2, each matching 6 bases. Germline loops: CDR1 LGHDT, CDR2 YNNKEL (reference sequence). CDR3 length: 15 residues. Trimming took 1 base from V and 2 from J, leaving 9 bases between them. CDR3 protein: CASSQGGGPYNEQFF. The CDR3, as DNA: TGTGCCAGCAGCCAAGGAGGGGGGCCCTACAATGAGCAGTTCTTC.